This is a list of T cell receptor beta chains from one sample in a study of cytomegalovirus exposure and HLA in healthy donors. Data came from immunoSEQ multiplex PCR; TCRdb stores just in-frame clones and leaves some out. In the table there are 60,000 or so clones, roughly 75% of which are singletons. The sample taken for sequencing was PBMCs. The receptors shown here come from a middle-aged woman in good health and CMV-seropositive. The CDR3 runs from the conserved cysteine through the conserved F or W. A D gene is named only where the DNA matches it firmly. Not all rows give a size; the values are once, few, many and, for expanded clones, a class.

-	TRBV2	-	TRBJ2-7	TGTGCCAGCAGTGAAGCGAGGACTTCCTACGAGCAGTACTTC	CASSEARTSYEQYF
-	TRBV19	-	TRBJ1-5	TGTGCCAGTAGCCCCCCCGGGGGGTATAGCAATCAGCCCCAGCATTTT	CASSPPGGYSNQPQHF
-	TRBV5-8	TRBD1	TRBJ1-5	TGTGCCAGCAGCTGGGGGACAGGGGCGTTTAATCAGCCCCAGCATTTT	CASSWGTGAFNQPQHF
few	TRBV15	-	TRBJ1-2	TGTGCCACCAGCAGAGACCGTAACTATGGCTACACCTTC	CATSRDRNYGYTF
-	TRBV5-4	-	TRBJ2-5	TGTGCCAGCAGCCTGGTGGGGAGGCAAGAGACCCAGTACTTC	CASSLVGRQETQYF
-	TRBV7-9	-	TRBJ2-1	TGTGCCAGCAGCTTGGCTAGCGATGAGCAGTTCTTC	CASSLASDEQFF
-	TRBV19	-	TRBJ2-2	TGTGCCAGTCTGGGTACGGGTGGGAGAACCGGGGAGCTGTTTTTT	CASLGTGGRTGELFF
few	TRBV6-5	-	TRBJ1-5	TGTGCCAGCAGTCCTAGGGGGGGTAGCAATCAGCCCCAGCATTTT	CASSPRGGSNQPQHF
-	TRBV30	-	TRBJ1-1	TGTGCCTGGAGTCGGGGGATCACTGAAGCTTTCTTT	CAWSRGITEAFF
-	TRBV7-7	-	TRBJ2-2	TGTGCCAGCAGTCCAGGGAACACCGGGGAGCTGTTTTTT	CASSPGNTGELFF
-	TRBV5-4	TRBD2	TRBJ2-3	TGTGCCAGCAGCTGGGGGGGTAGCGGGGGGCCCACAGATACGCAGTATTTT	CASSWGGSGGPTDTQYF
-	TRBV6-6	-	TRBJ1-5	TGTGCCAGCAGCCCAGGGCAGCCCCAGCATTTT	CASSPGQPQHF
-	TRBV7-2	TRBD2	TRBJ2-2	TGTGCCAGCAGCTTCGGGGGGGGCACCGGGGAGCTGTTTTTT	CASSFGGGTGELFF
-	TRBV7-2	-	TRBJ1-4	TGTGCCAGCAGCAGGGGACTCGTCGCCAATGAAAAACTGTTTTTT	CASSRGLVANEKLFF
-	TRBV27	-	TRBJ2-7	TGTGCCAGCAGTTCCCCCGGACTCCCCTACGAGCAGTACTTC	CASSSPGLPYEQYF
-	TRBV30	-	TRBJ1-2	TGTGCCTGGAGTTTCCCCGGCTCGGGGAATGGCTACACCTTC	CAWSFPGSGNGYTF
once	TRBV28	-	TRBJ1-1	TGTGCCAGCAGTTTATCGACAGAAGCTTTCTTT	CASSLSTEAFF
-	TRBV19	-	TRBJ2-7	TGTGCCAGTAGTCCAAGGGGCGACAGGTTGAGCTCCTACGAGCAGTACTTC	CASSPRGDRLSSYEQYF
once	TRBV4-1	-	TRBJ1-2	TGCGCCAGCAGCCGACAGGCTTTGGAGGATAACTATGGCTACACCTTC	CASSRQALEDNYGYTF
-	TRBV7-2	TRBD1	TRBJ2-6	TGTGCCAGCTCCGGACAGGCAGGGTCTGGGGCCAACGTCCTGACTTTC	CASSGQAGSGANVLTF
-	TRBV6-5	TRBD2	TRBJ2-3	TGTGCCAGCAGACTACTAGCGGGGGTCACAGATACGCAGTATTTT	CASRLLAGVTDTQYF
-	TRBV9	TRBD2	TRBJ2-1	TGTGCCAGCAGCGCGCGAGCGGGGGGTCCCAGCAATGAGCAGTTCTTC	CASSARAGGPSNEQFF
-	TRBV9	-	TRBJ2-7	TGTGCCAGCAGCGTAGCTGGTCCGGGTACCGAGCAGTACTTC	CASSVAGPGTEQYF
-	TRBV7-2	-	TRBJ1-3	TGTGCCAGCAGCTTAGTGGGGGGTAGTGGAAACACCATATATTTT	CASSLVGGSGNTIYF
-	TRBV5-1	TRBD2	TRBJ2-1	TGCGCCAGCAGCTTGGTAGCGGGGGGCCAAAGGGGGCAGTTCTTC	CASSLVAGGQRGQFF
-	TRBV2	-	TRBJ1-5	TGTGCCAGCAGCCCTGGGACAAGCAATCAGCCCCAGCATTTT	CASSPGTSNQPQHF
-	TRBV6-1	TRBD1	TRBJ1-1	TGTGCCAGCAGTGAAGCAGTGGGGACAGGGAGCACTGAAGCTTTCTTT	CASSEAVGTGSTEAFF
-	TRBV9	TRBD1	TRBJ2-1	TGTGCCAGCAGCCCGCGCTCCATTGGACAGGGCGCTTTGGGCAATGAGCAGTTCTTC	CASSPRSIGQGALGNEQFF